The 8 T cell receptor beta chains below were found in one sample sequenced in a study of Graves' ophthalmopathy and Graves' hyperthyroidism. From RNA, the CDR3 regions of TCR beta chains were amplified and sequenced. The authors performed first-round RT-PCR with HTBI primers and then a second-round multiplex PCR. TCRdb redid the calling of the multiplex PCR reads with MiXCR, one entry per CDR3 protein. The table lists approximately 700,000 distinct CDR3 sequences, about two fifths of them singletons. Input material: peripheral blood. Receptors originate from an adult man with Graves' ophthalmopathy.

The CDR3 DNA sequence: TGTGCCAGCAGTCTCAGGGGGGGGGCCGCCCACGAGCAGTACTTC. Translating gives CASSLRGGAAHEQYF. This chain joins TRBV12-3 or TRBV12-4 and TRBJ2-7, with D perhaps TRBD1 or TRBD2 (7 bases each). V lost 5 bases to trimming and J lost 5 bases, with 19 bases between them. This CDR3 comprises 15 residues.

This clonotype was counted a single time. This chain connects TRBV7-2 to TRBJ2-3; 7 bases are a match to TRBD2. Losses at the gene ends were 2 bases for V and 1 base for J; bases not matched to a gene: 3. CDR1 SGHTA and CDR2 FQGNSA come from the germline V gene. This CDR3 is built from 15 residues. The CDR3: CASSLLRGGTDTQYF. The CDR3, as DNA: TGTGCCAGCAGCTTACTTCGGGGGGGCACAGATACGCAGTATTTT.

In DNA, the CDR3 is TGTGCCATCAAAGGGGAACAGGGGATGTATACCTTC. This sequence encodes CAIKGEQGMYTF. The chain joins TRBV10-3 to TRBJ1-2; TRBD1 matches at 7 bases. With V trimmed by 7 bases and J by 14 bases, 13 bases remained unmatched. This CDR3 region has 12 residues. Germline-derived CDR1 and CDR2 are ENHRY and SYGVKD.

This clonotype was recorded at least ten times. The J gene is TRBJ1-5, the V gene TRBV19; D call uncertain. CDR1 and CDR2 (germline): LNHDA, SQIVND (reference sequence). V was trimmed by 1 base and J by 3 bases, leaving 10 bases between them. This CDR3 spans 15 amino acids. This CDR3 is CASSIGGYVNQPQHF. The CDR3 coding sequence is TGTGCCAGTAGTATAGGAGGGTATGTCAATCAGCCCCAGCATTTT.

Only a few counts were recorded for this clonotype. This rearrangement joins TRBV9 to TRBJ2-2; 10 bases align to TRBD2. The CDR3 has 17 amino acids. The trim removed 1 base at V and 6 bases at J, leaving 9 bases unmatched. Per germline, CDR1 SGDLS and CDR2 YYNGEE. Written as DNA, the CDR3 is TGTGCCAGCAGCGTAAGCGGGGGGGCCGTGTATTCCGGGGAGCTGTTTTTT. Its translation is CASSVSGGAVYSGELFF.

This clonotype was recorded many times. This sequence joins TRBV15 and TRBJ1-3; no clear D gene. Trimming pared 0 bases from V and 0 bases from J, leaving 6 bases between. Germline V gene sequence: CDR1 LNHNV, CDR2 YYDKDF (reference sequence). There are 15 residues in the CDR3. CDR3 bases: TGTGCCACCAGCAGAGATTCGGTCTCTGGAAACACCATATATTTT. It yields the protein CATSRDSVSGNTIYF.

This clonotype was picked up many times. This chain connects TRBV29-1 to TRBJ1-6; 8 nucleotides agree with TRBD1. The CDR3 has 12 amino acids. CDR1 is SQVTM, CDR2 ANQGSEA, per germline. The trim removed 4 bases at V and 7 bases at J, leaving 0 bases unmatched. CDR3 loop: CSVGTGNSPLHF. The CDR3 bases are TGCAGCGTTGGGACAGGGAATTCACCCCTCCACTTT.

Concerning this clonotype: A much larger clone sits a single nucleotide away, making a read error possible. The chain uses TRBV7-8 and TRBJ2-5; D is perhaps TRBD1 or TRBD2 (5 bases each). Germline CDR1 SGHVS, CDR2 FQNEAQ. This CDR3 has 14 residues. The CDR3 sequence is CASSQEGDSGAQYF. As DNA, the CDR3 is TGCGCCAGCAGCCAAGAGGGAGACAGTGGGGCCCAGTACTTC.